This TCR beta chain was recovered during a study of spatial heterogeneity in lung cancer. Study summary: Sequencing covered available follow-up PBMC samples collected a median of about two years after resection. Alpha-chain detections were consistently fewer than beta-chain detections among the sequences. Findings and limits, study-wide: Ubiquitous expanded tumor TCRs showed up in blood more at resection than follow-up.

This clonotype was counted a few times. Its target is unknown. Germline CDR1 is MDHEN and CDR2 is SYDVKM. The length of the CDR3 is 16 residues. Trimming removed 7 bases from V and 2 bases from J; junction bases left unmatched: 11. Time point: blood at routine non-recurrence follow-up after resection. Unsorted whole RNA from tumor, nontumor lung or frozen PBMC underwent sequencing. TCRdb reprocessed the 5' RACE reads with MiXCR, giving one entry per CDR3 protein. The sample holds 45,000 to 50,000 distinct CDR3 sequences; about 12% are singletons and the top ten take under 35%. The source of this sequence is a male donor with early-stage non-small cell lung cancer. The chain recombines TRBV28 with TRBJ2-7; 10 bases line up with TRBD2. The sequenced sample was PBMCs, obtained at follow-up. As DNA, the CDR3 is TGTGCCAGCATCTCACGGGAGAGCGGGGGGGCCTACGAGCAGTACTTC. This translates into CASISRESGGAYEQYF.